The clone carrying this TCR beta chain was picked up a small number of times. Its antigen is unknown. The data belong to a study of blood T cells in healthy people across ages. Then a second PCR, running roughly 7 to 11 cycles, was carried out with a sample-barcoded 5' primer and a J-beta primer mix. A template-switch adaptor that had 12 random nucleotides put a tag on each cDNA molecule. TCRdb itself ran the 5' RACE reads through MiXCR, one entry per CDR3 protein. The sample holds about 1.6 million distinct CDR3 sequences, almost 35% seen once. Broader study findings: The percentage of naive T cells correlated strongly with TCR beta diversity.

CDR3 length: 16 residues. J was trimmed by 1 base and V by 6 bases; bases with no gene match: 8. Germline loops: CDR1 SNHLY, CDR2 FYNNEI. The sequence derives from a woman in her thirties in good health. The sequenced material came from blood. The V and J genes are TRBV2 and TRBJ2-5; 10 bases line up with TRBD2. CDR3 nucleotide sequence: TGTGCCAGCAGAAGGGGGCGGACTAGCGGCCAAGAGACCCAGTACTTC. Translated: CASRRGRTSGQETQYF.